These T cell receptor beta chains were read from a single sample in a study of T-cell memory formation after mild COVID-19. TCRdb processed the 5' RACE reads anew with MiXCR; each CDR3 protein has one entry. The sample lists approximately 260,000 distinct CDR3 sequences; roughly 17% were seen once. Sequenced material: PBMCs or a T cell subset sorted from them (not recorded which). All receptors come from a man aged 18-30 years who had mild COVID-19 (a few samples of this study predate the infection). Cell type and time point are not known. CDR3s include the opening cysteine and the closing phenylalanine or tryptophan. Each record gives: D gene, V gene, clone size, J gene, CDR3 length, CDR3 protein, CDR3 DNA. The D gene is left open where the match is weak. Some rows have no size entry. The others give once, few or many, or a class for an expanded clone.

TRBD1	TRBV5-1	NA	TRBJ1-2	14	CASSRQGEDYGYTF	TGCGCCAGCAGCAGACAGGGGGAGGACTATGGCTACACCTTC
NA	TRBV7-6	NA	TRBJ2-3	16	CASSLAWGELTDTQYF	TGTGCCAGCAGCTTAGCGTGGGGGGAACTCACAGATACGCAGTATTTT
TRBD2	TRBV11-2	NA	TRBJ2-5	18	CASSILAGGILDQETQYF	TGTGCCAGCAGCATATTAGCGGGGGGCATCCTGGACCAAGAGACCCAGTACTTC
TRBD1	TRBV29-1	NA	TRBJ1-5	14	CSVQNRGLGQPQHF	TGCAGCGTCCAAAACAGGGGATTAGGGCAGCCCCAGCATTTT
NA	TRBV6-2/TRBV6-3	NA	TRBJ1-2	14	CASTPALQNYGYTF	TGTGCCAGCACCCCAGCCCTGCAGAACTATGGCTACACCTTC
NA	TRBV5-5	few	TRBJ2-3	15	CASSPWGSGGDTQYF	TGTGCCAGCAGCCCCTGGGGGTCGGGGGGCGATACGCAGTATTTT
NA	TRBV5-5	NA	TRBJ2-7	15	CASSFVKSNGYEQYF	TGTGCCAGCAGCTTTGTCAAATCAAACGGTTACGAGCAGTACTTC
NA	TRBV4-1	NA	TRBJ1-2	15	CASSQGGGMGYGYTF	TGCGCCAGCAGCCAAGGGGGCGGGATGGGGTATGGCTACACCTTC
NA	TRBV5-1	NA	TRBJ1-1	14	CASSLYSLNTEAFF	TGCGCCAGCAGCTTGTACAGCTTAAACACTGAAGCTTTCTTT
NA	TRBV5-1	few	TRBJ2-7	15	CASSLAVSGEYEQYF	TGCGCCAGCAGCTTGGCCGTTAGCGGAGAATACGAGCAGTACTTC
NA	TRBV2	NA	TRBJ2-2	14	CASSRIEDTGELFF	TGTGCCAGCAGTCGGATCGAGGACACCGGGGAGCTGTTTTTT
TRBD1	TRBV5-5	NA	TRBJ1-1	13	CASSPKTGDEAFF	TGTGCCAGCAGCCCTAAGACAGGGGATGAAGCTTTCTTT
TRBD1	TRBV5-1	once	TRBJ1-6	15	CASSTNSGGNSPLHF	TGCGCCAGCAGCACAAACTCAGGGGGGAATTCACCCCTCCACTTT
NA	TRBV20-1	NA	TRBJ2-2	15	CSASMGDSRIGELFF	TGCAGTGCTAGCATGGGGGATTCTCGGATCGGGGAGCTGTTTTTT
TRBD1	TRBV18	NA	TRBJ1-4	14	CASSYRGQDEKLFF	TGTGCCAGCTCGTACAGGGGGCAAGATGAAAAACTGTTTTTT
TRBD1	TRBV4-3	NA	TRBJ1-2	15	CASSQATRTGDGYTF	TGCGCCAGCAGCCAAGCCACCCGGACAGGGGATGGCTACACCTTC
TRBD2	TRBV4-2	few	TRBJ2-7	14	CASSHSGNSYEQYF	TGTGCCAGCAGCCATAGCGGGAACTCCTACGAGCAGTACTTC
NA	TRBV20-1	few	TRBJ1-6	15	CSARQGNGYNSPLHF	TGCAGTGCTAGACAAGGGAATGGATATAATTCACCCCTCCACTTT
NA	TRBV20-1	few	TRBJ2-7	12	CSVTGLGDEQYF	TGCAGTGTTACGGGCTTGGGGGACGAGCAGTACTTC
NA	TRBV7-3	many	TRBJ2-1	18	CASSTSVIRRQPYNEQFF	TGTGCCAGCAGCACATCTGTCATCAGGCGCCAGCCCTACAATGAGCAGTTCTTC
TRBD2	TRBV5-1	many	TRBJ2-1	16	CASSLLPSGAYNEQFF	TGCGCCAGCAGCTTATTGCCTAGCGGGGCTTACAATGAGCAGTTCTTC
TRBD2	TRBV5-1	few	TRBJ2-1	16	CASSQSPGGRYNEQFF	TGCGCCAGCAGCCAGAGCCCGGGGGGGCGCTACAATGAGCAGTTCTTC
TRBD1	TRBV11-2	NA	TRBJ2-1	15	CASSRTSRGFNEQFF	TGTGCCAGCAGCCGTACCTCCAGGGGGTTCAATGAGCAGTTCTTC
NA	TRBV7-8	NA	TRBJ2-1	15	CASSLRRAGGNEQFF	TGTGCCAGCAGCTTAAGGAGGGCGGGTGGCAATGAGCAGTTCTTC
NA	TRBV7-9	NA	TRBJ1-1	13	CASRPRVNTEAFF	TGTGCCAGCAGGCCTCGGGTGAACACTGAAGCTTTCTTT
NA	TRBV20-1	NA	TRBJ2-7	15	CSARDFAGNSYEQYF	TGCAGTGCTAGAGATTTCGCCGGGAACTCCTACGAGCAGTACTTC
NA	TRBV6-5	NA	TRBJ1-1	13	CASTQIGGTEAFF	TGTGCCAGCACTCAAATAGGGGGTACTGAAGCTTTCTTT